One sample yielded the 16 T cell receptor beta chains listed below, sequenced in a study of blood T cells in healthy people across ages. A sample-barcoded 5' primer and a J-beta primer mix were used in a second PCR of roughly 6 to 11 cycles. TCRdb independently ran MiXCR on the 5' RACE reads; one entry per CDR3 protein. The sample comprises about a million distinct CDR3 sequences, about 53% of which are singletons, and around 21% rests with the top ten. The sample consisted of blood. The receptor set was obtained from a woman aged 60-70 years in good health.

The chain is built from TRBV27 and TRBJ2-5; D is uncertain. V was trimmed by 5 bases and J by 0 bases, leaving 13 bases between them. Germline CDR1 reads MNHEY; CDR2 reads SMNVEV (reference sequence). The CDR3 runs to 15 residues. The CDR3 region is CASSTIHTHQETQYF. As DNA, the CDR3 is TGTGCCAGCAGTACTATCCATACCCACCAAGAGACCCAGTACTTC.

This chain links TRBV24-1 with TRBJ2-4; D gene unclear. Germline V CDR1 and CDR2: KGHDR, SFDVKD. The CDR3 has 15 residues. With 3 bases removed from V and 1 base from J, the gap between germline ends came to 9 bases. The CDR3, as DNA: TGTGCCACCAGTGATCCGAGTGAGGCCAAAAACATTCAGTACTTC. Translated, it gives CATSDPSEAKNIQYF.

The rearrangement joins TRBV25-1 to TRBJ2-3, with TRBD2 as a possible D gene (6 bases). This CDR3 spans 19 amino acids. V was pared by 8 bases and J by 1 base, with 28 bases between. Germline CDR1 reads MGHDK; CDR2 reads SYGVNS. CDR3 amino acids: CASWRWDLAEDPRTDTQYF. CDR3 nucleotide sequence: TGTGCCAGCTGGAGGTGGGACTTAGCGGAGGACCCCCGCACAGATACGCAGTATTTT.

This chain uses TRBV24-1 with TRBJ2-1; 8 bases line up with TRBD2. The length of the CDR3 is 13 residues. Germline V lookup: CDR1 KGHDR, CDR2 SFDVKD. J was trimmed by 8 bases and V by 8 bases; bases with no gene match: 7. CDR3 amino acids: CATTSGLPHEQFF. CDR3 nucleotides: TGTGCCACCACTAGCGGGTTGCCCCATGAGCAGTTCTTC.

The chain employs TRBV4-2 and TRBJ2-3; possible D gene TRBD2, 7 bases. This CDR3 has 18 residues. Trimming stripped 1 base from V and 0 bases from J, with 17 bases between. The V gene's germline CDR1 is LGHNA and CDR2 YNFKEQ. The CDR3 DNA sequence: TGTGCCAGCAGCCAAGTTTCGGGGGGCCGATCTAGCACAGATACGCAGTATTTT. It codes for CASSQVSGGRSSTDTQYF.

This clonotype appeared a few times. This chain joins TRBV6-6 and TRBJ1-5, with D tentatively TRBD1 (6 bases). V was shortened by 5 bases and J by 7 bases, with 15 bases between the two germline ends. CDR1 MNHNY and CDR2 SVGAGI come from the germline V gene (reference sequence). This CDR3 comprises 14 residues. DNA for the CDR3: TGTGCCAGCAGTGAGATTTCGGGGGCACAGCCCCAGCATTTT. Encoded protein: CASSEISGAQPQHF.

This clonotype was recorded once. The germline gene is not matched at one end of the junction; a read error may be the cause. The chain joins TRBV27 to TRBJ2-1; 7 nucleotides align to TRBD2. Germline V gene data show CDR1 as MNHEY and CDR2 as SMNVEV (reference sequence). This CDR3 is 14 amino acids long. CDR3 nucleotide sequence: TGTGCCAGCAGGATTGGGGGGGGTTACAATGGGCAGTTCTTC. Translating it yields CASRIGGGYNGQFF.

This clonotype has just one count. This chain links TRBV5-4 with TRBJ2-7; 12 bases line up with TRBD2. CDR1 and CDR2 (germline): SGHNT, YYREEE (reference sequence). The CDR3 sequence is 16 residues long. V was pared by 4 bases and J by 10 bases, with 15 bases of the junction left unmatched. CDR3 loop: CASSPGLAGPQGGQYF. The CDR3 DNA sequence: TGTGCCAGCAGCCCTGGACTAGCGGGGCCCCAAGGGGGCCAGTACTTC.

The genes are TRBV4-1 and TRBJ2-1, with D perhaps matching TRBD1 (5 bases). Trimming stripped 2 bases from V and 10 bases from J, with 12 bases between. The germline V gene has CDR1 MGHRA and CDR2 YSYEKL. CDR3 length: 13 residues. DNA for the CDR3: TGCGCCAGCAGCCAAAAAGGGGTTTGGGAGCAGTTCTTC. The encoded protein is CASSQKGVWEQFF.

This clonotype turned up a few times. With a much larger clone just one base away, this may be a read error. J is TRBJ2-1 and V is TRBV5-1; TRBD2 agrees at 7 bases. V shed 3 bases and J 7 bases; nucleotides not matched to a gene: 10. The CDR3 length is 15 residues. The germline CDR1 and CDR2 sequences are SGHRS and YFSETQ. In DNA form, the CDR3 reads TGCGCCAGCAGCTGGTTGAGCGGGGCGGGAAATGAGCAGTTCTTC. This codes for CASSWLSGAGNEQFF.

The chain recombines TRBV5-4 with TRBJ2-3; D might be TRBD1 (6 bases). CDR3 size: 16 residues. V gave up 0 bases and J gave up 0 bases, with 11 bases separating them. Germline V gene lookup returns CDR1 SGHNT and CDR2 YYREEE (reference sequence). The DNA for the CDR3 is TGTGCCAGCAGCTTGGGTATGGACAGAAGCACAGATACGCAGTATTTT. This sequence encodes CASSLGMDRSTDTQYF. Based on the CDR3 plus reference TRBV5-4 and TRBJ2-3, the full variable domain is ETGVTQSPTHLIKTRGQQVTLRCSSQSGHNTVSWYQQALGQGPQFIFQYYREEENGRGNFPPRFSGLQFPNYSSELNVNALELDDSALYLCASSLGMDRSTDTQYFGPGTRLTVL.

The V gene is TRBV20-1, the J gene TRBJ1-1; 8 nucleotides agree with TRBD1. Per germline, CDR1 DFQATT and CDR2 SNEGSKA (reference sequence). With V trimmed by 6 bases and J by 4 bases, 10 bases remained unmatched. This CDR3 is 14 amino acids long. The chain's CDR3 is CSASSGTGGTEAFF. The CDR3 nucleotides read TGCAGTGCCAGTAGTGGGACAGGTGGCACTGAAGCTTTCTTT.

The V and J genes are TRBV5-1 and TRBJ2-7; TRBD2 matches at 11 bases. Losses at the gene ends were 0 bases for V and 4 bases for J; bases not matched to a gene: 3. CDR3 length equals 15 residues. Germline lookup yields CDR1 SGHRS and CDR2 YFSETQ. The CDR3 loop is CASSLEGLAVYEQYF. The DNA for the CDR3 is TGCGCCAGCAGCTTGGAGGGACTAGCGGTTTACGAGCAGTACTTC.

V usage is TRBV2 and J usage is TRBJ2-7; maybe TRBD1 (5 bases). The length of the CDR3 is 13 residues. Germline-derived CDR1 and CDR2 are SNHLY and FYNNEI. V was shortened by 7 bases and J by 3 bases, with 13 bases between the two germline ends. The CDR3 region is CASTRAFVYEQYF. The CDR3 DNA is TGTGCCAGCACCAGGGCCTTCGTCTACGAGCAGTACTTC.

This clonotype was recorded a few times. This chain links TRBV28 with TRBJ2-1; D gene unclear. The germline V and J ends were trimmed by 4 bases and 5 bases, with 15 bases remaining between them. CDR1 is MDHEN and CDR2 is SYDVKM in the germline V gene. The CDR3 runs to 15 residues. This CDR3 is CASSYHSRANNEQFF. Here the CDR3 DNA reads TGTGCCAGCAGTTATCATAGTAGGGCAAACAATGAGCAGTTCTTC. The complete variable domain, with remaining parts taken from reference TRBV28 and TRBJ2-1, reads DVKVTQSSRYLVKRTGEKVFLECVQDMDHENMFWYRQDPGLGLRLIYFSYDVKMKEKGDIPEGYSVSREKKERFSLILESASTNQTSMYLCASSYHSRANNEQFFGPGTRLTVL.

The rearrangement joins TRBV5-1 to TRBJ2-5, with 9 nucleotides matching TRBD2. Unmatched junction bases numbered 5, after V lost 0 bases and J lost 8 bases. From germline, CDR1 is SGHRS and CDR2 YFSETQ. The CDR3 loop spans 14 amino acids. Here the CDR3 DNA reads TGCGCCAGCAGCTTGGGGCTAGCGGGACGTACCCAGTACTTC. It specifies CASSLGLAGRTQYF.